The present TCR beta chain was sequenced within a study of shared clonotypes between healthy human individuals. TCRdb's copy holds only in-frame clones and misses some; the assay was immunoSEQ multiplex PCR. The repertoire holds about 1 million clones, with roughly 80% as singletons. CDR1 is SGHRS, CDR2 YFSETQ, per germline. The V end was cut by 0 bases, the J end by 3 bases, with 13 bases between. The CDR3 totals 15 residues. What was sequenced was memory CD4+ T cells sorted from blood. Described subset: CD45RA-negative fraction. This sequence joins TRBV5-1 and TRBJ2-7; D is undetermined. This clonotype was sampled from a man younger than 35 in good health. In DNA, the CDR3 is TGCGCCAGCAGCTTGGGGGTAGGGTCCTACTACGAGCAGTACTTC. Residues: CASSLGVGSYYEQYF.